The rows below give T cell receptor beta chains drawn from one sample of a study of blood T cell repertoires in COVID-19. The assay was immunoSEQ multiplex PCR, and TCRdb's table has in-frame clones only and misses some. Here the sample spans a few hundred thousand clones, 70% to 90% being singletons. Sequences were obtained from peripheral blood. The source is a man younger than 30 with active or convalescent COVID-19. Both conserved end residues are part of each CDR3. A D gene is named only where the DNA matches it firmly. Size is omitted from some rows. Given values are once, few, many or a class for expanded clones.

d_gene: TRBD1; v_gene: TRBV5-6; abundance: NA; j_gene: TRBJ1-3; CDR3aa: CASSPRTGSTGNTIYF; CDR3nt: TGTGCCAGCAGCCCTCGGACAGGTTCAACTGGAAACACCATATATTTT
d_gene: NA; v_gene: TRBV28; abundance: once; j_gene: TRBJ2-3; CDR3aa: CASSISGTGTYF; CDR3nt: TGTGCCAGCAGTATTAGCGGGACAGGGACGTATTTT
d_gene: NA; v_gene: TRBV4-1; abundance: NA; j_gene: TRBJ1-5; CDR3aa: CASSQGAQGRQPQHF; CDR3nt: TGCGCCAGCAGCCAAGGGGCCCAAGGTAGGCAGCCCCAGCATTTT
d_gene: NA; v_gene: TRBV6-5; abundance: NA; j_gene: TRBJ2-6; CDR3aa: CASSYSAGPGANVLTF; CDR3nt: TGTGCCAGCAGTTACTCGGCAGGGCCCGGGGCCAACGTCCTGACTTTC
d_gene: TRBD2; v_gene: TRBV7-6; abundance: NA; j_gene: TRBJ2-1; CDR3aa: CASSSDDWLAGPNEQFF; CDR3nt: TGTGCCAGCAGCTCGGATGATTGGTTAGCGGGGCCCAATGAGCAGTTCTTC
d_gene: NA; v_gene: TRBV27; abundance: NA; j_gene: TRBJ1-5; CDR3aa: CASRRLAGSNQPQHF; CDR3nt: TGTGCCAGCAGAAGGTTGGCGGGGAGCAATCAGCCCCAGCATTTT
d_gene: NA; v_gene: TRBV15; abundance: NA; j_gene: TRBJ2-7; CDR3aa: CATSKYRDSSYEQYF; CDR3nt: TGTGCCACCAGCAAGTACAGGGATTCCTCCTACGAGCAGTACTTC
d_gene: TRBD1; v_gene: TRBV28; abundance: NA; j_gene: TRBJ1-1; CDR3aa: CASRNTGGTEAFF; CDR3nt: TGTGCCAGCAGAAATACAGGGGGTACTGAAGCTTTCTTT
d_gene: TRBD2; v_gene: TRBV7-3; abundance: once; j_gene: TRBJ2-5; CDR3aa: CASSSGLAGETQYF; CDR3nt: TGTGCCAGCAGCTCGGGACTAGCGGGGGAGACCCAGTACTTC
d_gene: NA; v_gene: TRBV4-1; abundance: NA; j_gene: TRBJ1-5; CDR3aa: CASSPPGEPQHF; CDR3nt: TGCGCCAGCAGCCCCCCCGGGGAGCCCCAGCATTTT
d_gene: NA; v_gene: TRBV11-3; abundance: NA; j_gene: TRBJ2-1; CDR3aa: CASSPALASRNEQFF; CDR3nt: TGTGCCAGCAGCCCGGCCCTGGCTAGTCGGAATGAGCAGTTCTTC
d_gene: NA; v_gene: TRBV2; abundance: NA; j_gene: TRBJ1-2; CDR3aa: CASSQGSGKGYTF; CDR3nt: TGTGCCAGCAGTCAGGGGTCCGGGAAAGGCTACACCTTC
d_gene: NA; v_gene: TRBV30; abundance: NA; j_gene: TRBJ1-2; CDR3aa: CAWRRGRGYTF; CDR3nt: TGTGCCTGGAGGAGAGGTCGGGGCTACACCTTC
d_gene: NA; v_gene: TRBV7-2; abundance: NA; j_gene: TRBJ2-5; CDR3aa: CASSSDTQETQYF; CDR3nt: TGTGCCAGCAGCTCAGACACCCAAGAGACCCAGTACTTC
d_gene: NA; v_gene: TRBV30; abundance: few; j_gene: TRBJ1-4; CDR3aa: CAWTSGVNEKLFF; CDR3nt: TGTGCCTGGACCTCTGGAGTGAATGAAAAACTGTTTTTT